The 13 T cell receptor beta chains given below trace back to one sample, sequenced in a study of regulatory T cells in long-lasting Graves disease. The time point was: newly diagnosed GD, antithyroid drugs for less than 3 months. PBMCs provided the RNA from which the TCR library was made. Library construction for TCR beta used iRepertoire HTBI primers and Arm-PCR of CDR3 regions. TCRdb re-called the multiplex PCR reads with MiXCR, one entry per CDR3 protein. The top ten hold more than 20% of the sample, which has 200,000 to 250,000 distinct CDR3 sequences, around 20% seen once. Sequencing was performed on peripheral blood mononuclear cells (PBMCs), taken at new diagnosis, from a patient treated with antithyroid drugs. The receptor source for this set is a female donor with Graves disease.

Only one count was recorded for this clonotype. This chain connects TRBV2 to TRBJ1-6, with 8 bases matching TRBD1. This CDR3 has 14 amino acids. Trimming cost V 6 bases and J 7 bases; bases outside gene matches: 5. The germline V gene has CDR1 SNHLY and CDR2 FYNNEI. This chain's CDR3 is CASSRQGSNSPLHF. Here the CDR3 DNA reads TGTGCCAGCAGCCGACAGGGGAGCAATTCACCCCTCCACTTT. The whole variable domain, remainder taken from reference TRBV2 and TRBJ1-6, is EPEVTQTPSHQVTQMGQEVILRCVPISNHLYFYWYRQILGQKVEFLVSFYNNEISEKSEIFDDQFSVERPDGSNFTLKIRSTKLEDSAMYFCASSRQGSNSPLHFGNGTRLTVT.

At least ten counts were recorded for this clonotype. V usage is TRBV6-1 and J usage is TRBJ2-5, with D perhaps TRBD2 (7 bases). The CDR3 has 18 amino acids. Looked up from germline, CDR1 is MNHNS and CDR2 is SASEGT. V was pared by 8 bases and J by 3 bases, with 28 bases between. CDR3: CASLQPPGVGEGKETQYF. As DNA, the CDR3 is TGTGCCAGCCTCCAACCGCCAGGGGTAGGGGAGGGAAAAGAGACCCAGTACTTC.

This clonotype was detected many times. The chain links TRBV11-2 to TRBJ1-2, with 8 bases that match TRBD1. Germline V gives CDR1 SGHAT, CDR2 FQNNGV. The CDR3 is 16 residues long. Trimming cost V 0 bases and J 3 bases; bases outside gene matches: 6. The CDR3 region is CASSLDPHRGDYGYTF. The CDR3 DNA reads TGTGCCAGCAGCTTAGATCCCCACAGGGGGGACTATGGCTACACCTTC.

There are many counts of this clonotype. DNA for the CDR3: TGTGCCAGCAGCCAACCCGACCGGCCCGGGGCCAACGTCCTGACTTTC. It encodes CASSQPDRPGANVLTF. The chain combines TRBV6-1 with TRBJ2-6, with D unresolved. This CDR3 is built from 16 residues. Trimming took off 6 bases at V and 4 bases at J, with 16 bases between the two ends. Germline V gene data show CDR1 as MNHNS and CDR2 as SASEGT.

At least ten counts were recorded for this clonotype. J is TRBJ1-5 and V is TRBV5-1, with D hard to call. CDR3 length: 15 residues. The V and J ends lost 0 bases and 3 bases respectively, with 10 bases between them. Germline-derived CDR1 and CDR2 are SGHRS and YFSETQ. Here the CDR3 DNA reads TGCGCCAGCAGCTTGGATTCCAGCTCCAATCAGCCCCAGCATTTT. Translated: CASSLDSSSNQPQHF.

This chain uses TRBV2 with TRBJ2-2; no definite D call. CDR3 length: 14 amino acids. The V end was cut by 1 base, the J end by 2 bases, with 5 bases between. Germline assignment: CDR1 SNHLY and CDR2 FYNNEI. The CDR3 region is CASSEGRNTGELFF. As DNA, the CDR3 is TGTGCCAGCAGTGAAGGTCGTAACACCGGGGAGCTGTTTTTT. The complete variable domain, with remaining parts taken from reference TRBV2 and TRBJ2-2, reads EPEVTQTPSHQVTQMGQEVILRCVPISNHLYFYWYRQILGQKVEFLVSFYNNEISEKSEIFDDQFSVERPDGSNFTLKIRSTKLEDSAMYFCASSEGRNTGELFFGEGSRLTVL.

In regard to this clonotype: A much larger clone lies one base from this, so it may be a read error. CDR3 residues: CASSGKGAYYNERFF. The CDR3 DNA sequence: TGTGCCAGCAGTGGCAAGGGGGCTTACTACAATGAGCGGTTCTTC. The V call is TRBV6-1, the J call TRBJ2-1, with TRBD1 matching 7 bases. This CDR3 is built from 15 residues. The germline gives CDR1 MNHNS, CDR2 SASEGT.

The table lists this clonotype with many counts. The V gene is TRBV7-2, the J gene TRBJ2-4; 7 nucleotides agree with TRBD1. CDR1 and CDR2 from the germline V gene are SGHTA and FQGNSA. The V and J ends lost 3 bases and 8 bases, in that order; junction bases with no gene match: 7. The CDR3 is made up of 14 amino acids. The CDR3 nucleotides are TGTGCCAGCAGCTTTCTCGACAGGGATGACATTCAGTACTTC. Translation: CASSFLDRDDIQYF.

The rearrangement joins TRBV15 to TRBJ2-1; 10 bases line up with TRBD2. This CDR3 is built from 16 residues. Trimming cost V 4 bases and J 0 bases; bases outside gene matches: 3. Looked up from germline, CDR1 is LNHNV and CDR2 is YYDKDF (reference sequence). The CDR3 region has the DNA TGTGCCACCAGCATCCTAGCGGGAGCCTCCTACAATGAGCAGTTCTTC. Protein sequence: CATSILAGASYNEQFF.

This clonotype was detected ten times or more. The rearrangement joins TRBV12-3 or TRBV12-4 to TRBJ2-5; 7 bases agree with TRBD1. The CDR3 runs 15 residues. V shed 4 bases, J shed 4 bases, and the junction held 9 bases outside the gene matches. The chain's CDR3 is CASSSFDRAGETQYF. The CDR3 DNA is TGTGCCAGCAGTTCCTTCGACAGGGCGGGAGAGACCCAGTACTTC.

This clonotype appeared a few times. This chain connects TRBV19 to TRBJ2-3; the match to TRBD2 covers 9 bases. Trimming took 0 bases from V and 5 from J; bases not matched to a gene: 3. Germline-derived CDR1 and CDR2 are LNHDA and SQIVND (reference sequence). The CDR3 covers 15 residues. CDR3 amino acids: CASSIELAGLDTQYF. In DNA form, the CDR3 reads TGTGCCAGTAGTATAGAGCTAGCGGGATTAGATACGCAGTATTTT.

V gene TRBV11-3 combines with J gene TRBJ2-1; 9 bases fit TRBD1. The trim removed 5 bases at V and 7 bases at J, leaving 6 bases unmatched. This CDR3 region has 14 residues. Germline V gene lookup returns CDR1 SGHNT and CDR2 YENEEA. The CDR3 nucleotides read TGTGCCAGCAGCCCAGGACAGGGGAGTAATGAGCAGTTCTTC. Amino acids: CASSPGQGSNEQFF.

This clonotype was recorded many times. CDR3 region: CASSESGAVATGELFF. In DNA form, the CDR3 reads TGTGCCAGCAGTGAATCTGGGGCGGTGGCGACCGGGGAGCTGTTTTTT. This chain links TRBV25-1 with TRBJ2-2; a weak D match, TRBD1 (5 bases). Germline assignment: CDR1 MGHDK and CDR2 SYGVNS. The ends were cut back, 1 base at V and 5 bases at J, with 14 bases in the middle. CDR3 length: 16 residues.